This T cell receptor beta chain was sequenced during a study of T cell repertoires in ileal Crohn's disease. Notes on the study in general: All patients with clonality above 26.8% had endoscopic recurrence. Compared with non-smokers, active smokers at surgery showed more clonal expansions.

V lost 2 bases to trimming and J lost 3 bases, with 8 bases between them. CDR3 size: 14 residues. The germline V gene has CDR1 SGHTA and CDR2 FQGNSA. Described time point: neoterminal ileum biopsy at postoperative endoscopy, about 6 months after surgery. Adults with ileal or ileocolonic Crohn's disease and an indication for resection were eligible. This clone was counted between two and nine times. Its antigen is as yet unknown. Each sample's TCRB immunosequencing used five hundred nanograms of biopsy DNA. Repertoires were generated with immunoSEQ multiplex PCR, while TCRdb's copy carries only in-frame clones and drops some. The sample yields over 4,500 clones, roughly 82% seen once.

The clonotype comes from an adult with Crohn's disease. This chain joins TRBV7-2 and TRBJ1-5, with D unclear. The sample consisted of ileal tissue. The CDR3 protein is CASSLLGDNQPQHF. The CDR3 nucleotides read TGTGCCAGCAGCTTACTTGGTGACAATCAGCCCCAGCATTTT.